Following are 27 T cell receptor beta chains from one sample sequenced in a study of T-cell reconstitution after alpha-beta-depleted transplantation in children. A library of TCRbeta sequences, prepared with unique molecular identifiers, was generated. TCRdb recomputed calls from the PCR reads with MiXCR, one row per CDR3 protein. The table lists some 550,000 distinct CDR3 sequences, under 25% of them singletons. The sample consisted of PBMCs, mostly from graft donor cells, taken 360 days after TCRalphabeta/CD19-depleted stem cell transplant. The receptor source for this set is a boy younger than two who had a stem cell transplant for acute myeloid leukemia, so the T cells may come from the graft donor.

The chain carries TRBV9 and TRBJ2-1; no reliable D call. The CDR3 sequence is 13 residues long. V lost 2 bases and J lost 8, with 11 bases in between. The V gene's germline CDR1 is SGDLS and CDR2 YYNGEE. The chain's CDR3 is CASSVHGGDEQFF. In nucleotides, the CDR3 is TGTGCCAGCAGCGTCCATGGTGGGGATGAGCAGTTCTTC.

V gene TRBV21-1 combines with J gene TRBJ2-7; the table assigns TRBD2, which was not confirmed against the DNA. TRBV21-1 counts as a pseudogene. The CDR3 covers 15 residues. The CDR3 bases are TGTGCCAGCACCCTAGGGACTAGCGGGGTACGGGAGCAGTACGTC. This translates into CASTLGTSGVREQYV.

This clonotype was detected many times. The CDR3 here is CASSSGGVYNEQFF. As DNA, the CDR3 is TGTGCCAGCAGTTCAGGGGGCGTATACAATGAGCAGTTCTTC. This sequence joins TRBV5-6 and TRBJ2-1; 8 nucleotides match TRBD1. There are 14 residues in the CDR3. Per the germline V gene, CDR1 is SGHDT and CDR2 is YYEEEE. The V and J ends lost 5 bases and 4 bases, in that order; junction bases with no gene match: 5.

This sequence joins TRBV28 and TRBJ2-1, with D hard to call. Trimming took 5 bases from V and 10 from J, leaving 12 bases between them. Germline CDR1 and CDR2: MDHEN and SYDVKM. This CDR3 region has 12 residues. CDR3 sequence (DNA): TGTGCCAGCAGTCCTGAAGTGAAAGAGCAGTTCTTC. Translating gives CASSPEVKEQFF.

The chain uses TRBV29-1 and TRBJ1-1, with 7 bases that match TRBD1. CDR1 SQVTM and CDR2 ANQGSEA come from the germline V gene. J gave up 6 bases and V 0 bases, and 7 bases lay outside the gene matches. The CDR3 is made up of 14 amino acids. The CDR3 region has the DNA TGCAGCGTTGAAGATCCAAACCAGGGGGCTGAAGCTTTCTTT. It translates to CSVEDPNQGAEAFF.

In this sample, this clonotype turned up a few times. The rearrangement links TRBV6-2 or TRBV6-3 to TRBJ2-1, with D maybe TRBD2 (5 bases). In germline, CDR1 is MNHEY, CDR2 SVGEGT. This CDR3 is built from 15 residues. V lost 5 bases and J lost 1, with 12 bases in between. This CDR3 is CASSDGLISYNEQFF. The DNA for the CDR3 is TGTGCCAGCAGTGATGGACTCATATCCTACAATGAGCAGTTCTTC.

This clonotype has a count of ten or more. The V call is TRBV27, the J call TRBJ2-1; a possible D gene is TRBD2 (5 bases). V lost 4 bases to trimming and J lost 4 bases, with 17 bases between them. CDR1 is MNHEY, CDR2 SMNVEV, per germline (reference sequence). The CDR3 totals 16 residues. The CDR3: CASSSEWLAGYNEQFF. The CDR3 DNA sequence: TGTGCCAGCAGTTCCGAGTGGCTAGCTGGTTACAATGAGCAGTTCTTC.

This clonotype showed up many times. CDR3 bases: TGCAGTGCTGTTTGGATGAGGGGTGGGAGTGAGCAGTTCTTC. It codes for CSAVWMRGGSEQFF. V gene TRBV20-1 combines with J gene TRBJ2-1; TRBD1 or TRBD2 may be the D gene (5 bases each). From germline, CDR1 is DFQATT and CDR2 SNEGSKA (reference sequence). The CDR3 loop spans 14 amino acids. V lost 5 bases, J lost 9 bases, and 20 bases lay in between.

A few counts support this clonotype. The CDR3 spells CAISESGQASPEAFF. CDR3 sequence (DNA): TGTGCCATCAGTGAGTCAGGACAGGCGAGCCCTGAAGCTTTCTTT. This chain uses TRBV10-3 with TRBJ1-1; 7 bases agree with TRBD1. The V gene end was trimmed by 0 bases and the J gene end by 6 bases; junction bases not matched to a gene: 7. The CDR3 covers 15 residues. The germline gives CDR1 ENHRY, CDR2 SYGVKD.

This clonotype was observed a few times. The V call is TRBV20-1, the J call TRBJ2-4; D is unresolved. Between the trimmed V and J ends, which lost 3 bases and 0 bases, there was a span of 15 bases. Looked up from germline, CDR1 is DFQATT and CDR2 is SNEGSKA (reference sequence). The CDR3 totals 16 residues. CDR3 coding DNA: TGCAGTGCTAGTCAGGTTTTAGGTTTAGCCAAAAACATTCAGTACTTC. Its translation: CSASQVLGLAKNIQYF.

This clonotype occurred a few times. The chain couples TRBV12-3 or TRBV12-4 to TRBJ1-3, with unresolved D. This CDR3 has 16 residues. Trimming pared 0 bases from V and 0 bases from J, leaving 9 bases between. CDR3 amino acids: CASSLASYSSGNTIYF. CDR3 bases: TGTGCCAGCAGTTTAGCGTCATACAGCTCTGGAAACACCATATATTTT.

The chain uses TRBV10-3 and TRBJ2-5; D unclear. Germline V CDR1 and CDR2: ENHRY, SYGVKD. V lost 3 bases and J 1 base, leaving 6 bases between the germline ends. The CDR3 is 13 residues long. This CDR3 reads CAISEGSQETQYF. CDR3 coding DNA: TGTGCCATCAGTGAAGGGTCCCAAGAGACCCAGTACTTC.

V and J are TRBV6-4 and TRBJ2-1; 12 bases agree with TRBD2. CDR1 and CDR2 (germline): MRHNA, SNTAGT. J lost 8 bases, V lost 6 bases, and 8 bases had no gene match. The CDR3 is 15 residues long. The CDR3 region is CASRPLAGGIDEQFF. As DNA, the CDR3 is TGTGCCAGCAGGCCACTAGCGGGGGGTATCGATGAGCAGTTCTTC.

The chain joins TRBV28 to TRBJ1-2; D remains ambiguous. V was pared by 2 bases and J by 3 bases, with 4 bases between. The CDR3 sequence is 12 residues long. Germline V CDR1 and CDR2: MDHEN, SYDVKM. Here the CDR3 DNA reads TGTGCCAGCAGTTTACTCTACTATGGCTACACCTTC. Protein product: CASSLLYYGYTF.

This clonotype has only a few counts. The V and J genes are TRBV18 and TRBJ1-1; D uncertain. The ends were cut back, 1 base at V and 1 base at J, with 13 bases in the middle. There are 16 residues in the CDR3. In germline, CDR1 is KGHSH, CDR2 LQKENI. The chain's CDR3 is CASSPQGKATNTEAFF. The CDR3 bases are TGTGCCAGCTCACCACAAGGGAAAGCGACGAACACTGAAGCTTTCTTT.

This clonotype was detected ten times or more. The CDR3 DNA is TGTGCCAGCAGCGATCGACAGCGGGGTCCTCAAGAGACCCAGTACTTC. Protein product: CASSDRQRGPQETQYF. The rearrangement links TRBV6-1 to TRBJ2-5, with TRBD2 matching over 7 bases. The CDR3 covers 16 residues. Germline lookup yields CDR1 MNHNS and CDR2 SASEGT. V gave up 6 bases and J gave up 2 bases; unmatched junction bases: 12.

The chain uses TRBV7-9 and TRBJ1-2; possible D gene TRBD1, 5 bases. V lost 5 bases, J lost 7 bases, and 17 bases lay in between. Germline-derived CDR1 and CDR2 are SEHNR and FQNEAQ (reference sequence). The CDR3 length is 14 residues. The DNA of the CDR3 is TGTGCCAGCAGCCACGATCCCGAGGGGTTTGGCTACACCTTC. This translates into CASSHDPEGFGYTF. Filled out from reference TRBV7-9 and TRBJ1-2, the complete variable domain reads DTGVSQNPRHKITKRGQNVTFRCDPISEHNRLYWYRQTLGQGPEFLTYFQNEAQLEKSRLLSDRFSAERPKGSFSTLEIQRTEQGDSAMYLCASSHDPEGFGYTFGSGTRLTVV.

The genes are TRBV29-1 and TRBJ1-4; weak D call: TRBD1 (6 bases). This CDR3 spans 12 amino acids. V lost 0 bases and J 7 bases, leaving 6 bases between the germline ends. The germline CDR1 and CDR2 sequences are SQVTM and ANQGSEA. CDR3 in DNA: TGCAGCGTTGAAGACAGGGGTGAAAAACTGTTTTTT. This translates into CSVEDRGEKLFF.

This chain uses TRBV7-9 with TRBJ2-7; 7 positions agree with TRBD2. The CDR3 length is 15 residues. Germline CDR1 is SEHNR and CDR2 is FQNEAQ (reference sequence). V shed 2 bases and J 3 bases; nucleotides not matched to a gene: 7. This CDR3 is CASSLWGGADYEQYV. CDR3 DNA sequence: TGTGCCAGCAGCTTATGGGGGGGAGCGGACTACGAGCAGTACGTC.

This chain uses TRBV6-6 with TRBJ2-3; D ambiguous. V lost 7 bases to trimming and J lost 2 bases, with 10 bases between them. The CDR3 has 13 amino acids. Germline assignment: CDR1 MNHNY and CDR2 SVGAGI (reference sequence). CDR3 protein: CASTPPNTDTQYF. The CDR3 bases are TGTGCCAGCACCCCCCCCAACACAGATACGCAGTATTTT.

The chain has TRBV11-2 and TRBJ2-3; D uncertain. Trimming stripped 4 bases from V and 4 bases from J, with 6 bases between. In germline, CDR1 is SGHAT, CDR2 FQNNGV. The CDR3 covers 12 residues. The CDR3 region is CASSSAADTQYF. Here the CDR3 DNA reads TGTGCCAGCAGCTCGGCGGCAGATACGCAGTATTTT.

This clonotype was counted only a few times. This chain joins TRBV7-8 and TRBJ1-3; D is ambiguous. CDR3 length: 15 amino acids. The V gene's germline CDR1 is SGHVS and CDR2 FQNEAQ. Between the trimmed V and J ends, which lost 7 bases and 0 bases, there was a span of 13 bases. CDR3 DNA: TGTGCCAGCACGAAAGGACTGACCTCTGGAAACACCATATATTTT. This translates into CASTKGLTSGNTIYF.

V usage is TRBV7-2 and J usage is TRBJ1-5; D remains unclear. The CDR3 spans 13 residues. Germline V gene lookup returns CDR1 SGHTA and CDR2 FQGNSA. V was shortened by 5 bases and J by 10 bases, with 15 bases between the two germline ends. In DNA form, the CDR3 reads TGTGCCAGCAGCGAAGGTGGAGGTTCCCCCCAGCATTTT. Translation: CASSEGGGSPQHF.

In its sample, this clonotype was seen many times. The chain joins TRBV9 to TRBJ2-2; 12 bases are shared with TRBD2. The CDR3 is made up of 17 amino acids. V was pared by 2 bases and J by 7 bases, with 9 bases of the junction left unmatched. Germline-derived CDR1 and CDR2 are SGDLS and YYNGEE. The CDR3, as DNA: TGTGCCAGCAGCGTGCAGGCTAGCGGGGGGGCTGACGGGGAGCTGTTTTTT. Its translation is CASSVQASGGADGELFF.

J is TRBJ2-1 and V is TRBV13; no definite D call. This CDR3 comprises 15 residues. Between the trimmed V and J ends, which lost 4 bases and 9 bases, there was a span of 19 bases. Germline assignment: CDR1 PRHDT and CDR2 FYEKMQ (reference sequence). CDR3 protein: CASSSVSRFIGEQFF. The CDR3 DNA reads as TGTGCCAGCAGCTCTGTATCCAGGTTTATTGGTGAGCAGTTCTTC.

The chain is built from TRBV4-3 and TRBJ2-7; a possible D gene is TRBD1 (5 bases). CDR3 length equals 15 residues. Germline CDR1 is LGHNA and CDR2 is YSLEER. Deletions cut 0 bases from V and 3 bases from J, with 12 bases between. The CDR3 loop is CASSQEGQGGYEQYF. The CDR3 DNA reads as TGCGCCAGCAGCCAAGAAGGGCAGGGTGGCTACGAGCAGTACTTC.

The genes are TRBV12-3 or TRBV12-4 and TRBJ2-5, with unresolved D. Between the trimmed V and J ends, which lost 4 bases and 5 bases, there was a span of 17 bases. The CDR3 spans 15 residues. Written as DNA, the CDR3 is TGTGCCAGCAGTTCCCAGCTTGGGTTTCAGGAGACCCAGTACTTC. Translating it yields CASSSQLGFQETQYF.